This T cell receptor (beta chain) was captured in a study of identical twins. This clonotype was found a few times. TCRdb ran MiXCR on the 5' RACE reads and lists one entry per CDR3 protein. The sample has hundreds of thousands of distinct CDR3 sequences, 8% to 9% seen once. The V end was cut by 6 bases, the J end by 10 bases, with 15 bases between. The CDR3 runs 12 residues. These data were also filed under a second study, of yellow fever vaccine responses in identical twins.

Sequencing was performed on memory (CD45RO+) T cells sorted from blood. The chain employs TRBV12-3 or TRBV12-4 and TRBJ1-1, with D perhaps TRBD1 (5 bases). This sequence was found in a woman aged 18 to 35 in good health. CDR3 protein: CASSSPGAGAFF. The CDR3 nucleotides are TGTGCCAGCAGCTCCCCCGGGGCGGGAGCTTTCTTT.